Below, 6 T cell receptor beta chains from the same sample are listed, as sequenced in a study of patients and donors after allogeneic stem cell transplantation. TCRdb reanalysed the RT-PCR reads using MiXCR and keeps one entry per CDR3 protein. Here the sample spans about 160,000 distinct CDR3 sequences, roughly two fifths being singletons. Sequenced: blood, either unsorted or a sorted T cell fraction (not recorded which). The source of these receptors is a human donor who was either an allogeneic HSCT recipient or a stem cell or donor lymphocyte infusion donor (not recorded which). It is not recorded whose cells these are; they may come from a transplant donor.

The chain recombines TRBV6-2 or TRBV6-3 with TRBJ2-7; no reliable D call. With 2 bases removed from V and 2 bases from J, the gap between germline ends came to 1 base. Germline V gene data show CDR1 as MNHEY and CDR2 as SVGEGT. This CDR3 contains 11 residues. CDR3 sequence (DNA): TGTGCCAGCAGTTACACCTACGAGCAGTACTTC. As protein: CASSYTYEQYF.

The chain carries TRBV12-3 or TRBV12-4 and TRBJ1-6; D is uncertain. V lost 10 bases and J 10 bases, leaving 17 bases between the germline ends. The CDR3 is made up of 13 amino acids. CDR3: CAISGLPRSPLHF. The CDR3 nucleotides read TGTGCCATCTCAGGCCTTCCGCGGTCACCCCTCCACTTT.

This sequence joins TRBV6-6 and TRBJ2-3; D unclear. Germline V gene sequence: CDR1 MNHNY, CDR2 SVGAGI (reference sequence). The length of the CDR3 is 12 residues. Trimming cost V 2 bases and J 6 bases, with 6 bases left between them. Here the CDR3 DNA reads TGTGCCAGCAGTTACCCAGCGGATACGCAGTATTTT. Its protein product is CASSYPADTQYF.

V and J are TRBV20-1 and TRBJ1-1, with TRBD1 matching 8 bases. The germline V gene has CDR1 DFQATT and CDR2 SNEGSKA (reference sequence). The CDR3 has 15 residues. V dropped 1 base and J dropped 4; count of bases not matched to a gene: 8. This CDR3 is CSARASRGPVTEAFF. The CDR3 bases are TGCAGTGCTAGAGCGTCCAGGGGGCCGGTCACTGAAGCTTTCTTT.

V usage is TRBV10-3 and J usage is TRBJ1-1; 8 bases are shared with TRBD1. Trimming cost V 4 bases and J 6 bases; bases outside gene matches: 4. Per germline, CDR1 ENHRY and CDR2 SYGVKD. The CDR3 loop spans 13 amino acids. The CDR3 DNA reads TGTGCCATCAGTGGACAGGGGCGCGCTGAAGCTTTCTTT. Its protein is CAISGQGRAEAFF.

This clonotype was counted only a few times. This chain joins TRBV7-9 and TRBJ1-2, with unresolved D. The ends were cut back, 2 bases at V and 3 bases at J, with 10 bases in the middle. CDR1 is SEHNR, CDR2 FQNEAQ, per germline (reference sequence). The CDR3 sequence is 14 residues long. DNA of the CDR3: TGTGCCAGCAGCTTAACGTCCGGGCACTATGGCTACACCTTC. Its translation is CASSLTSGHYGYTF.